This is a list of T cell receptor beta chains from one sample in a study of shared clonotypes between healthy human individuals. Produced via immunoSEQ multiplex PCR; TCRdb's table is partial and in-frame only. The sample comprises just over 2,000,000 clones, roughly 95% of which are singletons, and 0.9% to 1.4% rests with the top ten. Specimen: naive CD8+ T cells sorted from blood. Receptors were obtained from a man aged 18 to 30 in good health. Each CDR3 is given with its conserved first and last residue. The order of the fields is clone size, CDR3 length, J gene, D gene, V gene, CDR3 protein, CDR3 DNA. A D gene is named only where the DNA matches it firmly. Expanded clones are given a class, and other clones once, few, many or no size at all.

-	17	TRBJ2-3	TRBD2	TRBV19	CASSIEYLAGVTDTQYF	TGTGCCAGTAGTATAGAGTACCTAGCGGGAGTAACGGATACGCAGTATTTT
-	15	TRBJ2-3	TRBD2	TRBV7-2	CASSPLAGGTDTQYF	TGTGCCAGCAGTCCATTAGCGGGAGGGACAGATACGCAGTATTTT
-	14	TRBJ1-5	-	TRBV10-3	CATATGLINQPQHF	TGTGCCACCGCTACAGGGCTTATCAATCAGCCCCAGCATTTT
-	13	TRBJ1-4	TRBD1	TRBV30	CAWTGQGWEKLFF	TGTGCCTGGACGGGACAGGGGTGGGAAAAACTGTTTTTT
-	13	TRBJ1-1	-	TRBV6-5	CASSYVENTEAFF	TGTGCCAGCAGTTACGTGGAGAACACTGAAGCTTTCTTT
once	15	TRBJ1-4	TRBD1	TRBV5-6	CASSETGGGDEKLFF	TGTGCCAGCAGCGAGACAGGGGGCGGTGATGAAAAACTGTTTTTT
-	14	TRBJ2-1	-	TRBV5-5	CASSLIGEEDEQFF	TGTGCCAGCAGCTTGATAGGGGAGGAAGATGAGCAGTTCTTC
-	16	TRBJ2-7	TRBD2	TRBV2	CASRMNSGSDAYEQYF	TGTGCCAGCAGGATGAATAGCGGGAGTGACGCCTACGAGCAGTACTTC
-	15	TRBJ1-1	TRBD1	TRBV10-3	CAISNPPTGDTEAFF	TGTGCCATCAGTAACCCACCTACAGGGGACACTGAAGCTTTCTTT
-	13	TRBJ2-7	-	TRBV5-1	CASSFGDTYEQYF	TGCGCCAGCAGCTTTGGGGACACCTACGAGCAGTACTTC
-	14	TRBJ1-2	TRBD1	TRBV5-6	CASSLGDRDYGYTF	TGTGCCAGCAGCTTGGGGGACAGGGACTATGGCTACACCTTC
-	15	TRBJ2-4	-	TRBV27	CASSLSTQGRNIQYF	TGTGCCAGCAGTTTATCGACACAGGGCAGAAACATTCAGTACTTC
-	21	TRBJ2-1	TRBD2	TRBV4-3	CASSQASGMVAGGRSYNEQFF	TGCGCCAGCAGCCAAGCATCAGGCATGGTAGCGGGAGGCCGATCCTACAATGAGCAGTTCTTC
-	15	TRBJ2-7	TRBD2	TRBV9	CASSVETSGDYEQYF	TGTGCCAGCAGCGTAGAGACTAGCGGGGACTACGAGCAGTACTTC
-	14	TRBJ2-1	TRBD2	TRBV19	CASSITGGPGEQFF	TGTGCCAGTAGTATAACGGGGGGTCCAGGTGAGCAGTTCTTC
once	16	TRBJ2-2	TRBD2	TRBV2	CAISRTSGRSGGELFF	TGTGCCATCTCGAGGACTAGCGGGAGGTCGGGCGGGGAGCTGTTTTTT
-	17	TRBJ2-5	TRBD2	TRBV12-5	CASGLLSRGAGQETQYF	TGTGCTAGTGGTTTACTATCCCGAGGAGCGGGACAAGAGACCCAGTACTTC
-	15	TRBJ2-3	-	TRBV18	CASSPLAGATDTQYF	TGTGCCAGCTCACCATTGGCAGGGGCGACAGATACGCAGTATTTT
-	15	TRBJ2-7	TRBD1	TRBV14	CASSQETGQTYEQYF	TGTGCCAGCAGCCAAGAAACGGGACAGACCTACGAGCAGTACTTC
-	16	TRBJ1-2	TRBD1	TRBV10-3	CAISEATGGAAYGYTF	TGTGCCATCAGTGAGGCGACAGGGGGCGCGGCCTATGGCTACACCTTC
-	16	TRBJ2-3	TRBD1	TRBV9	CASSVGLRGRGDTQYF	TGTGCCAGCAGCGTCGGGCTCAGGGGGCGGGGAGATACGCAGTATTTT
-	15	TRBJ1-1	-	TRBV2	CASSKLGSMNTEAFF	TGTGCCAGCAGTAAGCTGGGCTCTATGAACACTGAAGCTTTCTTT
-	13	TRBJ2-1	-	TRBV5-6	CASSLDSYNEQFF	TGTGCCAGCAGCCTGGACTCTTACAATGAGCAGTTCTTC
-	13	TRBJ2-3	-	TRBV5-1	CASSYEIQDTQYF	TGCGCCAGCAGCTATGAGATTCAAGATACGCAGTATTTT
-	12	TRBJ2-7	-	TRBV15	CATSSPVSEQYF	TGTGCCACCAGCAGTCCAGTATCCGAGCAGTACTTC
-	14	TRBJ2-7	-	TRBV2	CASSDPRGGSEQYF	TGTGCCAGCAGTGACCCGAGGGGCGGGTCCGAGCAGTACTTC
-	15	TRBJ1-6	-	TRBV2	CASSEFRGVISPLHF	TGTGCCAGCAGTGAATTTAGGGGGGTAATTTCACCCCTCCACTTT
-	17	TRBJ1-6	TRBD1	TRBV4-1	CASSHNRDRVQNSPLHF	TGCGCCAGCAGCCACAACCGGGACAGGGTGCAGAATTCACCCCTCCACTTT
few	16	TRBJ1-2	TRBD1	TRBV30	CAWSGNRDRASYGYTF	TGTGCCTGGAGTGGAAACCGGGACAGGGCTTCCTATGGCTACACCTTC
-	16	TRBJ2-1	TRBD2	TRBV9	CASSDMTSGRNNEQFF	TGTGCCAGCAGCGATATGACTAGCGGGAGAAACAATGAGCAGTTCTTC